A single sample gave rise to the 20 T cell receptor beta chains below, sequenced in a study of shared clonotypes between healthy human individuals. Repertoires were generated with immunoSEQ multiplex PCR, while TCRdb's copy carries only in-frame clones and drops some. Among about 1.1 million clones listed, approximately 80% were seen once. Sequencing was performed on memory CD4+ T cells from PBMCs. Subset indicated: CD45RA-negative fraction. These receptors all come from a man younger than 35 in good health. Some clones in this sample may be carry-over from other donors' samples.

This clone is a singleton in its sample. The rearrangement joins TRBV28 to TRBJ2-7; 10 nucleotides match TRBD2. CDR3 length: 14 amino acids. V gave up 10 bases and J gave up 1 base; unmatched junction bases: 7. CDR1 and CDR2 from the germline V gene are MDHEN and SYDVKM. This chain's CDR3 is CATYTSGASYEQYF. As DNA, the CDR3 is TGTGCCACCTATACTAGCGGGGCATCCTACGAGCAGTACTTC.

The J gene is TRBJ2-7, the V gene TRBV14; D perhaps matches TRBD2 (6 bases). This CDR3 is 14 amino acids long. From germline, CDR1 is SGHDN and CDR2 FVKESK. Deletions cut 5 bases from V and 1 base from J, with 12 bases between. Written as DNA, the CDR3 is TGTGCCAGCAGCAAGGGACTCGCTTCCTACGAGCAGTACTTC. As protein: CASSKGLASYEQYF.

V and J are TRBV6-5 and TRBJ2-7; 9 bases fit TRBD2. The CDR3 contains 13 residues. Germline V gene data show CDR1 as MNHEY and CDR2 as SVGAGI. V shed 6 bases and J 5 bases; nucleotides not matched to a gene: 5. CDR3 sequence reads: CASRQAGGHEQYF. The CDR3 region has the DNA TGTGCCAGCAGACAAGCGGGAGGTCACGAGCAGTACTTC.

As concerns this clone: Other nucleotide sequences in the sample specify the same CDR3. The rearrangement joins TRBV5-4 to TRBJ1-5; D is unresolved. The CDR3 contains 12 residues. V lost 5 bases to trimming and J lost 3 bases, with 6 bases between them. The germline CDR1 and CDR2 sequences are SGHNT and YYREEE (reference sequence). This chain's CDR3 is CASSSDNQPQHF. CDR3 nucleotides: TGTGCCAGCAGTTCGGACAATCAGCCCCAGCATTTT. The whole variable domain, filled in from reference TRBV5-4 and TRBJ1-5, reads ETGVTQSPTHLIKTRGQQVTLRCSSQSGHNTVSWYQQALGQGPQFIFQYYREEENGRGNFPPRFSGLQFPNYSSELNVNALELDDSALYLCASSSDNQPQHFGDGTRLSIL.

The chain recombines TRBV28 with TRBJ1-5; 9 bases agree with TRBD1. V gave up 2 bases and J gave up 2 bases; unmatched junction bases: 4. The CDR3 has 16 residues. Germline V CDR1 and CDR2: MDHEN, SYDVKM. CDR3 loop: CASSLTTGGGNQPQHF. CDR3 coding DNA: TGTGCCAGCAGTTTAACAACAGGGGGCGGCAATCAGCCCCAGCATTTT.

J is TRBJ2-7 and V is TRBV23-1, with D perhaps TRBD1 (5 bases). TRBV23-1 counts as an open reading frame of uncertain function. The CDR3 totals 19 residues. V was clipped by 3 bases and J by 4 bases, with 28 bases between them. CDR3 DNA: TGCGCCAGCAGTCAGCTGACGTTTTATAGGGGCCCGCCGAATTACGAGCAGTACTTC. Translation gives CASSQLTFYRGPPNYEQYF.

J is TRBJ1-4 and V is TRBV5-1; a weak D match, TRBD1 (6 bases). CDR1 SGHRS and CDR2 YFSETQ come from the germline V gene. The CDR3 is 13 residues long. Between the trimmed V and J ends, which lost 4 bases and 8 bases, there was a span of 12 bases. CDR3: CASSPTQGEKLFF. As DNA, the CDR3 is TGCGCCAGCAGCCCGACTCAGGGGGAAAAACTGTTTTTT.

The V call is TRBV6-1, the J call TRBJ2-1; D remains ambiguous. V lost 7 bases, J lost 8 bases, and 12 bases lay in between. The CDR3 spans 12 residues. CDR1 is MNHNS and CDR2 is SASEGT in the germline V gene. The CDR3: CASKERPDEQFF. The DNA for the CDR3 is TGTGCCAGCAAGGAACGGCCGGATGAGCAGTTCTTC.

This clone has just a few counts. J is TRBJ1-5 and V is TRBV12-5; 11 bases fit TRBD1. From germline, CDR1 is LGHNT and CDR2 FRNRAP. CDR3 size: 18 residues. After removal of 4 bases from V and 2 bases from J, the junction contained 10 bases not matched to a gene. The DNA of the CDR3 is TGTGCTAGTGGTTGGACCGGGACAGGGGGTGGTGGCAATCAGCCCCAGCATTTT. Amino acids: CASGWTGTGGGGNQPQHF.

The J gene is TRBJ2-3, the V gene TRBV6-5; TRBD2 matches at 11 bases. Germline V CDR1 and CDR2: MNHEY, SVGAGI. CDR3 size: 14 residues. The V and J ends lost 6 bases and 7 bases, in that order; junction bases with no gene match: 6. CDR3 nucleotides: TGTGCCAGCAGGTTAGCGGGAGGGCAGAATACGCAGTATTTT. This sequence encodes CASRLAGGQNTQYF.

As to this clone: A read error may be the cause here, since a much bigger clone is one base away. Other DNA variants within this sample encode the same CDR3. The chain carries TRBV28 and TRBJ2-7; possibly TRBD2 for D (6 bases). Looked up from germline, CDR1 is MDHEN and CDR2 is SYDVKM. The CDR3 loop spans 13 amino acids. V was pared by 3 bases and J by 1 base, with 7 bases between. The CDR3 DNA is TGTGCCAGCAGTTTGGGGGGATCCTACGAGCAGTACTTC. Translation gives CASSLGGSYEQYF.

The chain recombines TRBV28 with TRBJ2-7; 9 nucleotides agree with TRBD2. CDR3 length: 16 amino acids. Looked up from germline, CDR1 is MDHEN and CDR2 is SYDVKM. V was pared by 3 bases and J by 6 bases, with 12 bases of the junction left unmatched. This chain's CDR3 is CASSFYIAGARSEQYF. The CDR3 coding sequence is TGTGCCAGCAGTTTCTATATAGCGGGAGCGCGGTCCGAGCAGTACTTC. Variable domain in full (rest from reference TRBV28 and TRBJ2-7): DVKVTQSSRYLVKRTGEKVFLECVQDMDHENMFWYRQDPGLGLRLIYFSYDVKMKEKGDIPEGYSVSREKKERFSLILESASTNQTSMYLCASSFYIAGARSEQYFGPGTRLTVT.

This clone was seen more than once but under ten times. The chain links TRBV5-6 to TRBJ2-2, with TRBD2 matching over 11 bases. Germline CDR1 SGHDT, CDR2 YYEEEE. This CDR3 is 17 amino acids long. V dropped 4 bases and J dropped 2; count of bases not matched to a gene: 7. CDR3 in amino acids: CASSPEGTSGNTGELFF. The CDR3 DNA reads TGTGCCAGCAGCCCGGAAGGGACTAGCGGCAACACCGGGGAGCTGTTTTTT.

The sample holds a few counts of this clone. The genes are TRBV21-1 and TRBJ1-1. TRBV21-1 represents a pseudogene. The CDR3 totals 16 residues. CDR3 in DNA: TGTGCCAGCATCCTCCGCCGGGGGAGGGCCCATAATGAAGCTTTCTTT. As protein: CASILRRGRAHNEAFF.

The CDR3 sequence is CASGLGLGTGVYGYTF. CDR3 bases: TGTGCTAGTGGTTTGGGATTAGGGACAGGGGTCTATGGCTACACCTTC. The J gene is TRBJ1-2, the V gene TRBV12-5, with TRBD1 identical over 10 bases. The trim removed 1 base at V and 4 bases at J, leaving 6 bases unmatched. This CDR3 is 16 amino acids long. CDR1 is LGHNT, CDR2 FRNRAP, per germline.

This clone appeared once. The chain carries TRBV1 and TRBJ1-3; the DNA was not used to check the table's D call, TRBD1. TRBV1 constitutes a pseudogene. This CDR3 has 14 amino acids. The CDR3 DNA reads TGCACCAGCAGCCAAACCCTCTTCAGGGTGGGCATATATTTT. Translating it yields CTSSQTLFRVGIYF.

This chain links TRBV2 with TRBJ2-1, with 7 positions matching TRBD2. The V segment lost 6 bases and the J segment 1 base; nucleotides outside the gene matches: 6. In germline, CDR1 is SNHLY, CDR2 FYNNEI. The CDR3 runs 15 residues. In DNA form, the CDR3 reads TGTGCCAGCAGGGGGGGGACCGGGTCCTACAATGAGCAGTTCTTC. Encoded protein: CASRGGTGSYNEQFF.

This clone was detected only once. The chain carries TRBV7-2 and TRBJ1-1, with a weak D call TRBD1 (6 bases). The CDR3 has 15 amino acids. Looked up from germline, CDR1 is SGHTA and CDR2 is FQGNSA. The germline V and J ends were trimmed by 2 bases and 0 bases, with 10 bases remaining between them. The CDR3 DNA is TGTGCCAGCAGCTTACAGGGGAGCATGAACACTGAAGCTTTCTTT. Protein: CASSLQGSMNTEAFF.

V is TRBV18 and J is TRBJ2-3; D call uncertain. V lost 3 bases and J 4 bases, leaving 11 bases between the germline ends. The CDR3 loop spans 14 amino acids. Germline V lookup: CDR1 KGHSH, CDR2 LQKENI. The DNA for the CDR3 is TGTGCCAGCTCACCGGAAATCCGGTCAGATACGCAGTATTTT. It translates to CASSPEIRSDTQYF.

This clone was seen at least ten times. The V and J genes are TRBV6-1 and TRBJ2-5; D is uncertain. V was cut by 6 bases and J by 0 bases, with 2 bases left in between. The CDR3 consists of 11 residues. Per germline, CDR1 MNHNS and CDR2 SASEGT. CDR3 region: CASSHQETQYF. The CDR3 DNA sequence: TGTGCCAGCAGCCACCAAGAGACCCAGTACTTC.